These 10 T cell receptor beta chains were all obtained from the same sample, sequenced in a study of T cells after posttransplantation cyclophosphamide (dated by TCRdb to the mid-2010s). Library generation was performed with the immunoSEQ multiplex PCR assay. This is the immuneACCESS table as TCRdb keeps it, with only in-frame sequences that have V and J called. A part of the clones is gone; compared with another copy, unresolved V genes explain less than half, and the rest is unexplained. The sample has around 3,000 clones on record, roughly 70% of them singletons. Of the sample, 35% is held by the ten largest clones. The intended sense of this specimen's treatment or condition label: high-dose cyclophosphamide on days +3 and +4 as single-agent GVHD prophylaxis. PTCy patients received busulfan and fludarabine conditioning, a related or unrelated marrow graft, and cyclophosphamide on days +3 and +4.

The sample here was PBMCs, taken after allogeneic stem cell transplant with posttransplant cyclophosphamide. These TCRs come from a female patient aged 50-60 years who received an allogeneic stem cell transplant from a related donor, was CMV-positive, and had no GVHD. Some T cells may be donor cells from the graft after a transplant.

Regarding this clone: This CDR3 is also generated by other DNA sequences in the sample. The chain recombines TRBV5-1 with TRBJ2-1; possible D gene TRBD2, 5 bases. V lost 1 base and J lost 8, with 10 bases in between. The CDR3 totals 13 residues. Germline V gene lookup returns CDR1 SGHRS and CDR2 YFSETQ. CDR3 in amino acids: CASSLPTEDEQFF. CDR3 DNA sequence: TGCGCCAGCAGCTTGCCTACGGAGGATGAGCAGTTCTTC.

In DNA, the CDR3 is TGTGCCAGCGGAAGGACAGGGATGGCTTATAATGAAAAACTGTTTTTT. This codes for CASGRTGMAYNEKLFF. V gene TRBV28 combines with J gene TRBJ1-4; TRBD1 agrees at 8 bases. CDR1 is MDHEN, CDR2 SYDVKM, per germline. The CDR3 has 16 residues. With V trimmed by 8 bases and J by 4 bases, 12 bases remained unmatched.

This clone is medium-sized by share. The CDR3: CASRDRETEAFF. The DNA of the CDR3 is TGTGCCAGCAGGGACAGGGAGACTGAAGCTTTCTTT. V usage is TRBV28 and J usage is TRBJ1-1; 8 bases align to TRBD1. The V segment lost 6 bases and the J segment 5 bases; nucleotides outside the gene matches: 2. The CDR3 is 12 amino acids. Germline V gene lookup returns CDR1 MDHEN and CDR2 SYDVKM.

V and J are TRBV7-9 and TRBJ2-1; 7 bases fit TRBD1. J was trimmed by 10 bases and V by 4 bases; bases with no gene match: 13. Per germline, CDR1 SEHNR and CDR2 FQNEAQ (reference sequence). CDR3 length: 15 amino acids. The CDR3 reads CASSSTGVRGWEQFF. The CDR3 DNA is TGTGCCAGCAGCTCTACAGGGGTCCGAGGTTGGGAGCAGTTCTTC. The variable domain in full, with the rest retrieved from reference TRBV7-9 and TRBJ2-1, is DTGVSQNPRHKITKRGQNVTFRCDPISEHNRLYWYRQTLGQGPEFLTYFQNEAQLEKSRLLSDRFSAERPKGSFSTLEIQRTEQGDSAMYLCASSSTGVRGWEQFFGPGTRLTVL.

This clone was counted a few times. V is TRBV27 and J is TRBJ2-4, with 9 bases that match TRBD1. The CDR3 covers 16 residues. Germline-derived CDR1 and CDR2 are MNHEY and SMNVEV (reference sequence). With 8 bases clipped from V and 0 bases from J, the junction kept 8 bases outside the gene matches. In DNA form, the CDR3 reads TGTGCCAGCGCACTCGGGACAGGGCTAGCCAAAAACATTCAGTACTTC. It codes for CASALGTGLAKNIQYF.

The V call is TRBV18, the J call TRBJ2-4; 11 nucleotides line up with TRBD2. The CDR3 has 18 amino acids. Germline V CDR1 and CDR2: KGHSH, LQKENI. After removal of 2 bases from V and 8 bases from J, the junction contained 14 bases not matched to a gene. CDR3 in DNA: TGTGCCAGCTCACCATTCCGACTAGCGGGGACGACGAGAGACATTCAGTACTTC. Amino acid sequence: CASSPFRLAGTTRDIQYF. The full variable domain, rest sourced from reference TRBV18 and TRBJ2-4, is NAGVMQNPRHLVRRRGQEARLRCSPMKGHSHVYWYRQLPEEGLKFMVYLQKENIIDESGMPKERFSAEFPKEGPSILRIQQVVRGDSAAYFCASSPFRLAGTTRDIQYFGAGTRLSVL.

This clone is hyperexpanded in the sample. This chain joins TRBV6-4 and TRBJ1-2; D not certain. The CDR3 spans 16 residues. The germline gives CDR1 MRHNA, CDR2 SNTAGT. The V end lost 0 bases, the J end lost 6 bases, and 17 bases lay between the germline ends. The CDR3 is CASSDSAGQAADGYTF. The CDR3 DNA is TGTGCCAGCAGTGACTCGGCAGGTCAAGCGGCGGATGGCTACACCTTC.

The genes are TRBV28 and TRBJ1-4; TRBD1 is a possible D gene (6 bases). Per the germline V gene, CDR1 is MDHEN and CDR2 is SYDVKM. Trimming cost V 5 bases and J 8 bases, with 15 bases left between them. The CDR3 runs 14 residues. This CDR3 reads CASSPLRGGEKLFF. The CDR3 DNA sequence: TGTGCCAGCAGTCCGCTTCGGGGGGGCGAAAAACTGTTTTTT.

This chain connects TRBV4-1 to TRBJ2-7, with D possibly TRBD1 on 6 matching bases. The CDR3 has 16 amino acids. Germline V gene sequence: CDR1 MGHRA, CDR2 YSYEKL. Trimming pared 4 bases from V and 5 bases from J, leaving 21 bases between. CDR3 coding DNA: TGCGCCAGCAGCCGAGCGAGGACAGATGGTATCCACGAGCAGTACTTC. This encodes CASSRARTDGIHEQYF.

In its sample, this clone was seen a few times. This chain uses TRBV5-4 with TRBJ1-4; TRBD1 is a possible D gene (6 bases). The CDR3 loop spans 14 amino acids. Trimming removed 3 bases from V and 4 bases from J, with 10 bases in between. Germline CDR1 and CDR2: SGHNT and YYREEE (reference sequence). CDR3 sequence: CASSSGANNEKLFF. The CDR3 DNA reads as TGTGCCAGCAGCTCAGGGGCAAATAATGAAAAACTGTTTTTT.